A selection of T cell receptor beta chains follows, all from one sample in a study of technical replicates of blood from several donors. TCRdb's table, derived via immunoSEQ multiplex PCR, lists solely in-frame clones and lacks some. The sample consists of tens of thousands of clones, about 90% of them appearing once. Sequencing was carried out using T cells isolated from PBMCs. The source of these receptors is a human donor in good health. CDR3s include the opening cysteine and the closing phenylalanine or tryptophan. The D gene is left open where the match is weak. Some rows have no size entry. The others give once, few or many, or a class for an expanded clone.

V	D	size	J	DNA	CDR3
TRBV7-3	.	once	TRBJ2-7	TGTGCCAGCAGCTTATTCAACGGTGGAGCCTACGAGCAGTACTTC	CASSLFNGGAYEQYF
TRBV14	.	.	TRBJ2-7	TGTGCCAGCAGCCAAGAGGTAGGGGGAGCTATCTTC	CASSQEVGGAIF
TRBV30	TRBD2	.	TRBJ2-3	TGTGCCTGGAGGGCTAGCGGGAGAACAGATACGCAGTATTTT	CAWRASGRTDTQYF
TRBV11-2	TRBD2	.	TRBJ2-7	TGTGCCAGCAGCTTAGATCAGGGACTAGCGATCGAGCAGTACTTC	CASSLDQGLAIEQYF
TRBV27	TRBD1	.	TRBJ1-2	TGTGCCAGCAGTCCGAACCGCCCCGGGACAGGGGATGGCTACACCTTC	CASSPNRPGTGDGYTF
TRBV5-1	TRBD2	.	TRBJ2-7	TGCGCCAGCAGTCAATCTAGCGGGATCTCCTACGAGCAGTACTTC	CASSQSSGISYEQYF
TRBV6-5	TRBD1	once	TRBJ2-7	TGTGCCAGCAGCCACCGCAGACAGGGTTCCTACGAGCAGTACTTC	CASSHRRQGSYEQYF
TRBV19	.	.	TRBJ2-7	TGTGCCAGTAGTATAGTCCTCCCTACGGGACACCTAAGGGAGCAGTACTTC	CASSIVLPTGHLREQYF
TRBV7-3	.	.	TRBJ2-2	TGTGCCAGCAGCTTGGCAGGCCCCACCGGGGAGCTGTTTTTT	CASSLAGPTGELFF
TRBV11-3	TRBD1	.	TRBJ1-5	TGTGCCAGCAGCTTAGGACAGGGGGCTAAGCCCCAGCATTTT	CASSLGQGAKPQHF
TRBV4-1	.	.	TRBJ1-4	TGCGCCAGCAGCCAAGGGGTTCGACAGGCCAATGAAAAACTGTTTTTT	CASSQGVRQANEKLFF